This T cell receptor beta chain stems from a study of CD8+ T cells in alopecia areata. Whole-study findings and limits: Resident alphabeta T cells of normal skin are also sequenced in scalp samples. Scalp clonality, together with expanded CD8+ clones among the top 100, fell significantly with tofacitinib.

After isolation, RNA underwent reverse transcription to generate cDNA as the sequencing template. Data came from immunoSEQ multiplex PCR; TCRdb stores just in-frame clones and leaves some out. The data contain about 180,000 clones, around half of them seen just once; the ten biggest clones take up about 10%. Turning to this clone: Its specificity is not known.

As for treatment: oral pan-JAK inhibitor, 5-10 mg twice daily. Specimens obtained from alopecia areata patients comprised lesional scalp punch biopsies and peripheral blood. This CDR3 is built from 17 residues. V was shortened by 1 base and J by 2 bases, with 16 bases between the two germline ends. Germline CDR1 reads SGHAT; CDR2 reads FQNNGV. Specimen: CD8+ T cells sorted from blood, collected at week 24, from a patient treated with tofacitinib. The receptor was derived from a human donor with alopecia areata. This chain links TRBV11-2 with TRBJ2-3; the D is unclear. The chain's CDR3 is CASSLGETTPTTDTQYF. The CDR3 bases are TGTGCCAGCAGCTTAGGGGAAACTACCCCAACCACAGATACGCAGTATTTT.